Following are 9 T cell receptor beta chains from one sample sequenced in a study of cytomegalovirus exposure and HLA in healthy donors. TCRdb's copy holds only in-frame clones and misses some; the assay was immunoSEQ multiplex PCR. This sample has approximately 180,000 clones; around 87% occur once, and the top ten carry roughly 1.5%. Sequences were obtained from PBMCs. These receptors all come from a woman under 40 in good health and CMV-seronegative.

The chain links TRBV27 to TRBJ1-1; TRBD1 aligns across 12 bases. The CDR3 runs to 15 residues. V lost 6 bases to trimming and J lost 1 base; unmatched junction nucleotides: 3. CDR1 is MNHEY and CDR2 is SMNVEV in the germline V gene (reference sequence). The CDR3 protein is CASRPGQGANTEAFF. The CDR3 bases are TGTGCCAGCAGGCCGGGACAGGGGGCGAACACTGAAGCTTTCTTT.

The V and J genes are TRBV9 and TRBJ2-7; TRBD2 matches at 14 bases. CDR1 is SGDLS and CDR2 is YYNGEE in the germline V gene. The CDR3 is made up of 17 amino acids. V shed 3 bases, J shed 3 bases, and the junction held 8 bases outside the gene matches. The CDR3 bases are TGTGCCAGCAGCGAAGGGACTAGCGGGGGTCTTGACTACGAGCAGTACTTC. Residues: CASSEGTSGGLDYEQYF.

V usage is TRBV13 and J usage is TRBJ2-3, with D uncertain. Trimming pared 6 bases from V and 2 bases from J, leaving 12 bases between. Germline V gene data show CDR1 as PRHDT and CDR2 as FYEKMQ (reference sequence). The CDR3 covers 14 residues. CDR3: CASRSRGLTDTQYF. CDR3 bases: TGTGCCAGCAGATCACGAGGCCTCACAGATACGCAGTATTTT.

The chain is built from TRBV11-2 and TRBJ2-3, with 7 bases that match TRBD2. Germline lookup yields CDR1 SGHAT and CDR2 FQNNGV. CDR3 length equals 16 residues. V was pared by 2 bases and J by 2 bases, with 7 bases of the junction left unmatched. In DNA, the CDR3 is TGTGCCAGCAGCTTAAATCTAGCGGCATACACAGATACGCAGTATTTT. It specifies CASSLNLAAYTDTQYF.

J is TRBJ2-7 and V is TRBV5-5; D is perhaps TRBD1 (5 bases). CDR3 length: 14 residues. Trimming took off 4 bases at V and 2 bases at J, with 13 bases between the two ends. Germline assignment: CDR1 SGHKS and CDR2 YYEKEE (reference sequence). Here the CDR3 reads CASSRDSFPYEQYF. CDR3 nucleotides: TGTGCCAGCAGCCGAGACAGTTTCCCCTACGAGCAGTACTTC.

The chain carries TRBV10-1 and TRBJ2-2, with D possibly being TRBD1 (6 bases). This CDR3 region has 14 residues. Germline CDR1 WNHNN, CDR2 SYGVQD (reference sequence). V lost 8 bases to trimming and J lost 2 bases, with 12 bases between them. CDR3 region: CASGSGANTGELFF. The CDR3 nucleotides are TGCGCCAGCGGATCAGGGGCCAACACCGGGGAGCTGTTTTTT.

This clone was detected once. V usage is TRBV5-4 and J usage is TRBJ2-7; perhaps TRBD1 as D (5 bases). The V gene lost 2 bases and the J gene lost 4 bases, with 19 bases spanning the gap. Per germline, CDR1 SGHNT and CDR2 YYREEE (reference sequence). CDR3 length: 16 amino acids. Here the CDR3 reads CASSFAHYRGTYEQYF. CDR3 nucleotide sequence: TGTGCCAGCAGCTTTGCCCACTATAGGGGAACTTACGAGCAGTACTTC.

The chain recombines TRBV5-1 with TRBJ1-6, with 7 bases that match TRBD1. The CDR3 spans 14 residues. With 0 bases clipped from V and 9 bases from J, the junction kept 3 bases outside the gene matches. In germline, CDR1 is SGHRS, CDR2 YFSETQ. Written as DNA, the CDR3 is TGCGCCAGCAGCTTGGACAGGGGAACTTCACCCCTCCACTTT. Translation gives CASSLDRGTSPLHF.

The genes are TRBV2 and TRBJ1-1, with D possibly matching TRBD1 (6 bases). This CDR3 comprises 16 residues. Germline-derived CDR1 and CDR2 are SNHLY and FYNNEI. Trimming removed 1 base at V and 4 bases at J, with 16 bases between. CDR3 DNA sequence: TGTGCCAGCAGTGAAGGTCGGACAGTCCAGAGCACTGAAGCTTTCTTT. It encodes CASSEGRTVQSTEAFF.